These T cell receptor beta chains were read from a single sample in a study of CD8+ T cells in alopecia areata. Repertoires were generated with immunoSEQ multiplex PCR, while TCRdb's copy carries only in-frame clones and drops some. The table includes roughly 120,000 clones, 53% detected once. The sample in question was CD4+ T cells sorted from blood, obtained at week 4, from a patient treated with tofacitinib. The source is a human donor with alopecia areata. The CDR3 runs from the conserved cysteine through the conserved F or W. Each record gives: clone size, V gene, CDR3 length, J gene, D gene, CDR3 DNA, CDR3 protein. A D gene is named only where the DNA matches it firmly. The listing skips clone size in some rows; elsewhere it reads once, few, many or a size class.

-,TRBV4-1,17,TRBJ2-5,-,TGCGCCAGCAGCCAAGCCGGTTTGGACAGTACCCAAGAGACCCAGTACTTC,CASSQAGLDSTQETQYF
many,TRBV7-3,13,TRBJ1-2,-,TGTGCCAGCGCATTCGAGAGGGGATCTTACTACACCTTC,CASAFERGSYYTF
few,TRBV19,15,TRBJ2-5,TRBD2,TGTGCCAGTAGTACAGCGACTAGCGGGAGGAAGACCCAGTACTTC,CASSTATSGRKTQYF
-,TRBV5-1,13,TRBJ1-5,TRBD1,TGCGCCAGCAGCTTTACAGGGGCTGGGGCCCAGCATTTT,CASSFTGAGAQHF
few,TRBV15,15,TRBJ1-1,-,TGTGCCACCAGCTTAGGTCGGGGGCTGCACACTGAAGCTTTCTTT,CATSLGRGLHTEAFF
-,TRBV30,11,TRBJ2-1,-,TGTGCCTGCCTCATTAGGTCCTTCGCGTTCTTC,CACLIRSFAFF
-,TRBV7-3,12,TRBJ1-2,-,TGTGCCAGCAGCTTAGAGGGAAATGGCTACACCTTC,CASSLEGNGYTF
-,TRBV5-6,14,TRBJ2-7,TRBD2,TGTGCCAGCAGCTACACTAGCGCGTCCTACGAGCAGTACTTC,CASSYTSASYEQYF
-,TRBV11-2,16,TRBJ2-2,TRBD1,TGTGCCAGCAGACCCTGGACAGGGGAGATCGGCGGGGAGCTGTTTTTT,CASRPWTGEIGGELFF
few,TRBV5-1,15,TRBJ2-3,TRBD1,TGCGCCAGCAGCGCGGGACAGGGGGCATGGGATACGCAGTATTTT,CASSAGQGAWDTQYF
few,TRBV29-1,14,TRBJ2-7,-,TGCAGCGTTGAAAGAGGGTTCCACCTCTACGAGCAGTACTTC,CSVERGFHLYEQYF
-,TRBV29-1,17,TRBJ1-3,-,TGCAGCGTTGCCCTCGATGTAGCAGAGAGCTCTGGAAACACCATATATTTT,CSVALDVAESSGNTIYF
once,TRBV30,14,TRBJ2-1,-,TGTGCCTCAGGAAGACTACTACAGGGTGGTGAGCAGTTCTTC,CASGRLLQGGEQFF
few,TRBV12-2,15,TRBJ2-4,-,TGTGCAAGTCGCTTAGTGGGGGTAGCCAAAAACATTCAGTACTTC,CASRLVGVAKNIQYF
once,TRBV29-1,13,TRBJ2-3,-,TGCAGCGTTGGGGGAAGGCACGCAGATACGCAGTATTTT,CSVGGRHADTQYF
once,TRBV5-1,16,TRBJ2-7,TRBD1,TGCGCCAGCAGCTTGCTTACAGGGGACCCGAACTACGAGCAGTACTTC,CASSLLTGDPNYEQYF
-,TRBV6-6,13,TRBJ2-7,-,TGTGCCAGTGGACAGTTTGGATTCTTCGAGCAGTACTTC,CASGQFGFFEQYF
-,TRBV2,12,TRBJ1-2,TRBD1,TGTGCCAGCAGCCTTCAGGGGGGCGGCTACACCTTC,CASSLQGGGYTF
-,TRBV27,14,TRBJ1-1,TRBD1,TGTGCCAGCAGCTCTCAGGGGGCTGTCACTGAAGCTTTCTTT,CASSSQGAVTEAFF
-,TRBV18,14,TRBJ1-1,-,TGTGCCAGCTCACCACCATCAAGGGTTGCTGAAGCTTTCTTT,CASSPPSRVAEAFF
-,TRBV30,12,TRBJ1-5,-,TGTGCCTGGAGTGTCAGGGGTCAGCCCCAGCATTTT,CAWSVRGQPQHF
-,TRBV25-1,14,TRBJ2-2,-,TGTGCCAGCAGTGGTCAGGCGAACACCGGGGAGCTGTTTTTT,CASSGQANTGELFF
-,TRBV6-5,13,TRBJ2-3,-,TGTGCCAGCAGTTACTCGAAGGGGGATACGCAGTATTTT,CASSYSKGDTQYF
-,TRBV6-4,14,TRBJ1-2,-,TGTGCCAGCAGTGACTCGAGCGGGCACTATGGCTACACCTTC,CASSDSSGHYGYTF
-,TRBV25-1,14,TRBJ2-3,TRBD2,TGTGCCAGCAGTGACGCGGGGGGGCCAGATACGCAGTATTTT,CASSDAGGPDTQYF
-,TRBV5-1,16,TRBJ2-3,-,TGCGCCAGCAGTCGTCTGACAGGACAAGGATACGATACGCAGTATTTT,CASSRLTGQGYDTQYF
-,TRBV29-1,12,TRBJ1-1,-,TGCAGCGTTGTAGGGGTGAACACTGAAGCTTTCTTT,CSVVGVNTEAFF
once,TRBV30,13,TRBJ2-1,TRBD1,TGTGCCTGGAGTGTACAGGGGGGCAATGAGCAGTTCTTC,CAWSVQGGNEQFF
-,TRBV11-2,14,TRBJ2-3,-,TGTGCCAGCAGCTTAGATAGGAGAACCGATACGCAGTATTTT,CASSLDRRTDTQYF
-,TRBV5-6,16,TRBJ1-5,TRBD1,TGTGCCAGCAGCTTGGGGTGGACAGGGCTTAATCAGCCCCAGCATTTT,CASSLGWTGLNQPQHF
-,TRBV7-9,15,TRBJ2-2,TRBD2,TGTGCCAGCCGACTAGCGGGAGGGCCCGGCGGGGAGCTGTTTTTT,CASRLAGGPGGELFF
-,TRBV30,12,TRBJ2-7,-,TGTGCCTGGAGTGTGAATGGAGGGGAGCAGTACTTC,CAWSVNGGEQYF
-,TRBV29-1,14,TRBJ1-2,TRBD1,TGCAGCGTTGGCGGGGACAGGGGTCTGTCTGGCTACACCTTC,CSVGGDRGLSGYTF
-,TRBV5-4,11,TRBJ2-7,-,TGTGCCAGCAGCTCCCGGGACGAGCAGTACTTC,CASSSRDEQYF
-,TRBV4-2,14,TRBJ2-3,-,TGTGCCAGCAGCCAGGGGCTGAGCACAGATACGCAGTATTTT,CASSQGLSTDTQYF
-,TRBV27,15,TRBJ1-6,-,TGTGCCAGCAAAAAGGGATTCACCTATAATTCACCCCTCCACTTT,CASKKGFTYNSPLHF
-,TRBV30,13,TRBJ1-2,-,TGTGCCTGGACGACAGGAAGGCGCTATGGCTACACCTTC,CAWTTGRRYGYTF
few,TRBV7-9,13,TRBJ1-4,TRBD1,TGTGCCAGCACCGACAGGGGAGGAGAAAAACTGTTTTTT,CASTDRGGEKLFF
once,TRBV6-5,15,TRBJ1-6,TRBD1,TGTGCCAGCAGTTCTAGGGACAGGGGGGGCTCACCCCTCCACTTT,CASSSRDRGGSPLHF
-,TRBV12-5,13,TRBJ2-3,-,TGTGCTAGTGGTTTGGGCCCCACAGATACGCAGTATTTT,CASGLGPTDTQYF
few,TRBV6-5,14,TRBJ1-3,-,TGTGCCAGCAGGATCGGGACGGCTGGAAACACCATATATTTT,CASRIGTAGNTIYF
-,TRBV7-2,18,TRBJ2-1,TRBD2,TGTGCCAGCAGCTTCGTCCCGGGACTAGGTCTGTCCTACAATGAGCAGTTCTTC,CASSFVPGLGLSYNEQFF
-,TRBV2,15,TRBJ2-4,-,TGTGCCAGCAGTGCTGACACCTGGACGGGGAACATTCAGTACTTC,CASSADTWTGNIQYF
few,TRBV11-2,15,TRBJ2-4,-,TGTGCCAGCAGCCTTCGGGGCCTAGCCAAAAACATTCAGTACTTC,CASSLRGLAKNIQYF
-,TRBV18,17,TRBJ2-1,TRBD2,TGTGCCAGCTCACCAACGAGATCGGCGGGAGCCGACAATGAGCAGTTCTTC,CASSPTRSAGADNEQFF
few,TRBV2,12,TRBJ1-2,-,TGTGCCAGCATGGGAGGGGGCTATGGCTACACCTTC,CASMGGGYGYTF
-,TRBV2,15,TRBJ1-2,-,TGTGCCAGCAGTGAATGGGGGAGGAACGGGTATGGCTACACCTTC,CASSEWGRNGYGYTF
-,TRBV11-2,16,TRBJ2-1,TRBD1,TGTGCCAGCAGCTCCGGGACAGAATCCCTCTACAATGAGCAGTTCTTC,CASSSGTESLYNEQFF
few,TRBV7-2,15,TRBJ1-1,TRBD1,TGTGCCAGCAGCTTGTCACAGGGGATGAACACTGAAGCTTTCTTT,CASSLSQGMNTEAFF
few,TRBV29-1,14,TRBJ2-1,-,TGCAGCGTTGAAGTGGACCTAGTCGGCAATGAGCAGTTCTTC,CSVEVDLVGNEQFF
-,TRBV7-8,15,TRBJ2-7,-,TGTGCCAGCAGCTTAGAAGACTCGTTGAACTACGAGCAGTACTTC,CASSLEDSLNYEQYF
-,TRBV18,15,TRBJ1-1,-,TGTGCCAGCTCACCGGCGACGGGGAAGGACACTGAAGCTTTCTTT,CASSPATGKDTEAFF
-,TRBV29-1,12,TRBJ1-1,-,TGCAGCGTTGAACTCACCGGGTCTAGAGCTTTCTTT,CSVELTGSRAFF
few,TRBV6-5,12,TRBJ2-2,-,TGTGCCAGCAGGTTGGGCACCGGGGAGCTGTTTTTT,CASRLGTGELFF
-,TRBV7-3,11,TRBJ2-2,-,TGTGCCAGCAGCTTAACTGGGGAGCTGTTTTTT,CASSLTGELFF
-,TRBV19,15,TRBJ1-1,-,TGTGCCAGTACCGCCGGGGGGGCCGGGGACACTGAAGCTTTCTTT,CASTAGGAGDTEAFF
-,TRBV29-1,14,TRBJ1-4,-,TGCAGCGCTCAAGGCAGCCCAGGAGGCGAAAAACTGTTTTTT,CSAQGSPGGEKLFF